These T cell receptor beta chains were read from a single sample in a study of blood T cell repertoires in COVID-19. Repertoires were generated with immunoSEQ multiplex PCR, while TCRdb's copy carries only in-frame clones and drops some. The data hold a few hundred thousand clones, with about 88% observed a single time. Source material: peripheral blood. These TCRs come from a woman between 45 and 60 years old with COVID-19, enrolled during active disease. Each CDR3 is given with its conserved first and last residue. The order of the fields is CDR3 protein, J gene, V gene.

CDR3aa: CASSVESGLAYEQYF
j_gene: TRBJ2-7
v_gene: TRBV9

CDR3aa: CASSQYTEAFF
j_gene: TRBJ1-1
v_gene: TRBV6-5

CDR3aa: CASSFNTNYGYTF
j_gene: TRBJ1-2
v_gene: TRBV7-2

CDR3aa: CASSLLRGRISYNEQFF
j_gene: TRBJ2-1
v_gene: TRBV5-4

CDR3aa: CASSSRFRQGEAFF
j_gene: TRBJ1-1
v_gene: TRBV11-2

CDR3aa: CASSGLTGLNEQFF
j_gene: TRBJ2-1
v_gene: TRBV2

CDR3aa: CASSLSGGLTDTQYF
j_gene: TRBJ2-3
v_gene: TRBV7-8

CDR3aa: CASSQDTPNTEAFF
j_gene: TRBJ1-1
v_gene: TRBV3-1/TRBV3-2

CDR3aa: CASSEGRGGQETQYF
j_gene: TRBJ2-5
v_gene: TRBV2

CDR3aa: CASSPRGLGNTEAFF
j_gene: TRBJ1-1
v_gene: TRBV27

CDR3aa: CAISDFRGLYEGTQYF
j_gene: TRBJ2-5
v_gene: TRBV10-3

CDR3aa: CASSLSQRGYNEQFF
j_gene: TRBJ2-1
v_gene: TRBV11-2

CDR3aa: CAITQGQPFYGYTF
j_gene: TRBJ1-2
v_gene: TRBV10-3

CDR3aa: CASSRTGAGDQPQHF
j_gene: TRBJ1-5
v_gene: TRBV3-1/TRBV3-2

CDR3aa: CASSPGSGSYGYTF
j_gene: TRBJ1-2
v_gene: TRBV5-4